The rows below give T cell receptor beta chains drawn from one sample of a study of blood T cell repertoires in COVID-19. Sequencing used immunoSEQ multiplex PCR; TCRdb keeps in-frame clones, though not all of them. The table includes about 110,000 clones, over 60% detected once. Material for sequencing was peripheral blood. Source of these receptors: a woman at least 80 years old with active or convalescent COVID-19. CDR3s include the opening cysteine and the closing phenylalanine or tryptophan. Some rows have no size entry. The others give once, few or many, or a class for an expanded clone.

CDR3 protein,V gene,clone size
CASSPGLAGGDEQFF,TRBV5-1,NA
CASSLRGGTDTQYF,TRBV6-5,NA
CASSDPGTPGKGTEAFF,TRBV2,NA
CASWGQSITEAFF,TRBV27,few
CATHSGGNTGELFF,TRBV6-5,NA
CASSDGTGPYNEQFF,TRBV6-1,NA
CASSRQGSNYGYTF,TRBV28,NA
CASSSSRGSSYGYTF,TRBV11-2,NA
CASSQDFAGGSYNEQFF,TRBV3-1/TRBV3-2,NA
CASSVGGLYQETQYF,TRBV9,once
CASSTVRLDSSYNEQFF,TRBV7-9,NA
CASRPTGGGGNTIYF,TRBV7-2,NA
CSVPGLAEADTQYF,TRBV29-1,NA
CASSPRNRGEEQFF,TRBV18,NA
CASGPRGQGAYGYTF,TRBV12-5,NA
CASSMSSASADTQYF,TRBV19,NA
CASSPTGASGNTIYF,TRBV27,NA
CASSPGTDGGAQYF,TRBV27,NA
CASSLGLAANTGELFF,TRBV3-1/TRBV3-2,NA
CASSFVGERDSNTGELFF,TRBV7-6,NA
CASSGGGWEGSYGYTF,TRBV7-9,NA
CASSPSGTSGSYSSYNEQFF,TRBV3-1/TRBV3-2,NA
CATSDRGHNEQFF,TRBV6-4,NA
CASSTGTGGYGYTF,TRBV5-6,NA
CASSLSRFQSDTQYF,TRBV5-1,NA
CASSLGQGAGEQFF,TRBV7-8,NA
CASSRTVYEQYF,TRBV5-8,NA
CASSLAGQPNYGYTF,TRBV7-9,NA
CASSRSSRGYTF,TRBV28,NA
CASSQTGTDTQYF,TRBV7-8,few
CASSQGTGDSQAFF,TRBV3-1/TRBV3-2,NA
CASSLRQGPDTQYF,TRBV3-1/TRBV3-2,NA
CASSLEPSSYEQYF,TRBV7-2,NA
CASSFRGGYGYTF,TRBV5-5,once
CASSGYLEQFF,TRBV2,NA
CASSDGLAGGGTQYF,TRBV10-2,NA
CASSPSSGGLRASSYNEQFF,TRBV28,NA
CASSLTRSYNSPLHF,TRBV7-6,NA
CASSYGTNYEQYF,TRBV18,NA
CASSPIGEPGNTEAFF,TRBV5-1,once
CASSPQAGRVDTQYF,TRBV11-3,NA
CASSPRPNRGLDYGYTF,TRBV19,NA
CSVGVRRNEKLFF,TRBV29-1,NA
CASWDRAGTGELFF,TRBV5-1,NA
CASSLQANYGYTF,TRBV3-1/TRBV3-2,NA
CASSPVVGRPGGETQYF,TRBV4-2,once
CASSPQGQNYNEQFF,TRBV7-3,NA
CASSLTGAPVYTF,TRBV5-5,NA
CASSRAPGTEFGGVPRNQPQHF,TRBV18,NA
CASSMTGTSGSGANVLTF,TRBV19,NA
CSATQGYTQYF,TRBV20-1,NA
CASSIFRVGNWPQHF,TRBV19,NA
CAWSSGLYNEQFF,TRBV30,NA
CASSPVSLNEKLFF,TRBV28,few
CATSSPRQGPNTEAFF,TRBV15,few
CASSLARQLNEKLFF,TRBV7-9,NA
CSASKQASLGETQYF,TRBV20-1,few